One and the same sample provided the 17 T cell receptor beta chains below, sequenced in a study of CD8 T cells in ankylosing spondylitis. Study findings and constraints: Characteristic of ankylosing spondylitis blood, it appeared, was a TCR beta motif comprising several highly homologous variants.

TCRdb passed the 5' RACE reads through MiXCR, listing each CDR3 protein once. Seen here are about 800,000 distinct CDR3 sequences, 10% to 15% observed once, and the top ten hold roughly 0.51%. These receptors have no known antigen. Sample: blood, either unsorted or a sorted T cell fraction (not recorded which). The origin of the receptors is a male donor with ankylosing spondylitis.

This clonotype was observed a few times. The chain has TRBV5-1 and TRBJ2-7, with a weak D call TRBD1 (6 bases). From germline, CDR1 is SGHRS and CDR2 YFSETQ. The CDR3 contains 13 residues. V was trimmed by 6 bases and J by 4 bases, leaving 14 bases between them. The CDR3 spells CASTPTGKYEQYF. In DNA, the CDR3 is TGCGCCAGCACCCCAACAGGGAAATACGAGCAGTACTTC.

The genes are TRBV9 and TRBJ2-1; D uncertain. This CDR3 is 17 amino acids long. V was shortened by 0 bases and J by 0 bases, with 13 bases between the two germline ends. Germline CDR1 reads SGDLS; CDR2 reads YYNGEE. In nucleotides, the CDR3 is TGTGCCAGCAGCGTAGGAGGTGGATCGAGCTCCTACAATGAGCAGTTCTTC. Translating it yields CASSVGGGSSSYNEQFF.

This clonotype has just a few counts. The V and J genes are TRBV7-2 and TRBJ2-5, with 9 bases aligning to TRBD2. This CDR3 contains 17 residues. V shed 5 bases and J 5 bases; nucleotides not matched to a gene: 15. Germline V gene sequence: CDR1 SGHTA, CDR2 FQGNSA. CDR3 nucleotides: TGTGCCAGCAGCACGAGGACTAGCGAAGCCCCCCGGGAGACCCAGTACTTC. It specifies CASSTRTSEAPRETQYF. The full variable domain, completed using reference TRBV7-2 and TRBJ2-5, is GAGVSQSPSNKVTEKGKDVELRCDPISGHTALYWYRQSLGQGLEFLIYFQGNSAPDKSGLPSDRFSAERTGGSVSTLTIQRTQQEDSAVYLCASSTRTSEAPRETQYFGPGTRLLVL.

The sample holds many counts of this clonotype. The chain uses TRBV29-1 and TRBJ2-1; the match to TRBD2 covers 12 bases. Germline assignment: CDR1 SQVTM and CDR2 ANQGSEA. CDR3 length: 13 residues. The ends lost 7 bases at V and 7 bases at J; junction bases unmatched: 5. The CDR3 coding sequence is TGCAGCGCCGGGACTAGCGGGTCTAATGAGCAGTTCTTC. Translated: CSAGTSGSNEQFF.

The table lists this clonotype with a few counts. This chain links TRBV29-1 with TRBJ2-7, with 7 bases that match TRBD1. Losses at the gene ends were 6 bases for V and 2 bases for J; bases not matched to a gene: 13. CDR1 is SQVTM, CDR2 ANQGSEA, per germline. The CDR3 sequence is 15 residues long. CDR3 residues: CSVTMTGNEPYEQYF. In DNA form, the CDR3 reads TGCAGCGTAACCATGACAGGGAACGAGCCCTACGAGCAGTACTTC.

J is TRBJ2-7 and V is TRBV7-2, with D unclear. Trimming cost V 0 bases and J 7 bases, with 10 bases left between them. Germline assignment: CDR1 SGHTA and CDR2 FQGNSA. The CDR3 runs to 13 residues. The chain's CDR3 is CASSLALQTEQYF. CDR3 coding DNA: TGTGCCAGCAGCTTAGCGCTCCAAACTGAGCAGTACTTC.

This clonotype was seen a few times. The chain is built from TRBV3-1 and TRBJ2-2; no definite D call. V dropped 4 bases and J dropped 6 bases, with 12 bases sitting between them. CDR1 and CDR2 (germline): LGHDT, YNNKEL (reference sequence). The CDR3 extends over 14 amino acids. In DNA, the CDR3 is TGTGCCAGCAGCCCGTTGCGGTGGGCCGGGGAGCTGTTTTTT. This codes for CASSPLRWAGELFF.

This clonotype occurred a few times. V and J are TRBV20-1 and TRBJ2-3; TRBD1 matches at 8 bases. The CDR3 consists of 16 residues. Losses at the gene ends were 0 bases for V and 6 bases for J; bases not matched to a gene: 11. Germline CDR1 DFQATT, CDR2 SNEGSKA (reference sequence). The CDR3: CSARDNQGAPGDTQYF. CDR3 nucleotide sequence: TGCAGTGCTAGAGATAATCAGGGGGCCCCCGGGGATACGCAGTATTTT.

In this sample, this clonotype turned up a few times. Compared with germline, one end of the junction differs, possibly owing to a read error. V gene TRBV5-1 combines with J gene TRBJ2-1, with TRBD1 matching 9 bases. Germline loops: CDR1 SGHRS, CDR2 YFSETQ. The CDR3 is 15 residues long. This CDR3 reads CASSGGGQGYNEQLF. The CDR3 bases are TGCGCCAGCAGCGGAGGGGGACAGGGTTACAATGAGCAGCTCTTC. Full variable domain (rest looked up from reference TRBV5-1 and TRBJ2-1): KAGVTQTPRYLIKTRGQQVTLSCSPISGHRSVSWYQQTPGQGLQFLFEYFSETQRNKGNFPGRFSGRQFSNSRSEMNVSTLELGDSALYLCASSGGGQGYNEQLFGPGTRLTVL.

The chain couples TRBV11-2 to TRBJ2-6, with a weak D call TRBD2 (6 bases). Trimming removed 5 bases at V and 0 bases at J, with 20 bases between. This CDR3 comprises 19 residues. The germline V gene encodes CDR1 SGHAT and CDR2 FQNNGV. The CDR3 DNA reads TGTGCCAGCAGCCAGAAAGTTGGACGGGAGAGCTCTGGGGCCAACGTCCTGACTTTC. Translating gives CASSQKVGRESSGANVLTF.

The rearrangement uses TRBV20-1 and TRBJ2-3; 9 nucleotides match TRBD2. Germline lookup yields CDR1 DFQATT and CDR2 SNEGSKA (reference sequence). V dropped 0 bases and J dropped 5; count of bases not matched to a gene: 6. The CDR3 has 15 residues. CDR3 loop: CSARERGGPGDTQYF. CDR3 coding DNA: TGCAGTGCTAGAGAGCGGGGGGGCCCCGGAGATACGCAGTATTTT.

The CDR3 sequence is CASSHRGEKLFF. CDR3 coding DNA: TGCGCCAGCAGCCACAGGGGGGAAAAACTGTTTTTT. The chain carries TRBV4-3 and TRBJ1-4; 7 bases agree with TRBD1. V shed 3 bases and J 8 bases; nucleotides not matched to a gene: 0. The CDR3 sequence is 12 residues long. Per germline, CDR1 LGHNA and CDR2 YSLEER.

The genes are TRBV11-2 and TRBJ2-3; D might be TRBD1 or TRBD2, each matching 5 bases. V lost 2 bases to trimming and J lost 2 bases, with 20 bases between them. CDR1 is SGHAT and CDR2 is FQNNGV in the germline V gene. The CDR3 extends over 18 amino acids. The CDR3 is CASSLRPPSRTTTDTQYF. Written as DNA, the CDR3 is TGTGCCAGCAGCTTAAGGCCGCCTAGCAGGACAACCACAGATACGCAGTATTTT.

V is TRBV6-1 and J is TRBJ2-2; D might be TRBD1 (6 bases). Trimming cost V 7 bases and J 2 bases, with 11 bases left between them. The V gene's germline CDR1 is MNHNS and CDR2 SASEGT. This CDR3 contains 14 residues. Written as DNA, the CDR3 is TGTGCCAGCACACCGGGACATAACACCGGGGAGCTGTTTTTT. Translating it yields CASTPGHNTGELFF.

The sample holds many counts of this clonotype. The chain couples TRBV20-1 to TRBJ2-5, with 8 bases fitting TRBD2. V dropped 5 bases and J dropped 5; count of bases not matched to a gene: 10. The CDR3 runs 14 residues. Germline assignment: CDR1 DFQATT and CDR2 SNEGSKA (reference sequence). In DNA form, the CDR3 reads TGCAGTGCTCTGGAGCTGGGCGGGAGGGAGACCCAGTACTTC. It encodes CSALELGGRETQYF.

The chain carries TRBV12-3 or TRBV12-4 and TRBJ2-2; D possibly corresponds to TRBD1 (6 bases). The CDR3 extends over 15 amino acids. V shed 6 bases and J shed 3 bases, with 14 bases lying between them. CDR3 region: CASRPGNRDTGELFF. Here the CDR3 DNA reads TGTGCCAGCAGACCTGGAAACAGGGACACCGGGGAGCTGTTTTTT.

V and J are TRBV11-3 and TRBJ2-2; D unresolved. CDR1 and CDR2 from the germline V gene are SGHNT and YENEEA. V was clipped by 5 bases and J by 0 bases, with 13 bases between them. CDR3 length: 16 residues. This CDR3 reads CASSGESSANTGELFF. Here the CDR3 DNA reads TGTGCCAGCAGCGGGGAATCCAGCGCGAACACCGGGGAGCTGTTTTTT.